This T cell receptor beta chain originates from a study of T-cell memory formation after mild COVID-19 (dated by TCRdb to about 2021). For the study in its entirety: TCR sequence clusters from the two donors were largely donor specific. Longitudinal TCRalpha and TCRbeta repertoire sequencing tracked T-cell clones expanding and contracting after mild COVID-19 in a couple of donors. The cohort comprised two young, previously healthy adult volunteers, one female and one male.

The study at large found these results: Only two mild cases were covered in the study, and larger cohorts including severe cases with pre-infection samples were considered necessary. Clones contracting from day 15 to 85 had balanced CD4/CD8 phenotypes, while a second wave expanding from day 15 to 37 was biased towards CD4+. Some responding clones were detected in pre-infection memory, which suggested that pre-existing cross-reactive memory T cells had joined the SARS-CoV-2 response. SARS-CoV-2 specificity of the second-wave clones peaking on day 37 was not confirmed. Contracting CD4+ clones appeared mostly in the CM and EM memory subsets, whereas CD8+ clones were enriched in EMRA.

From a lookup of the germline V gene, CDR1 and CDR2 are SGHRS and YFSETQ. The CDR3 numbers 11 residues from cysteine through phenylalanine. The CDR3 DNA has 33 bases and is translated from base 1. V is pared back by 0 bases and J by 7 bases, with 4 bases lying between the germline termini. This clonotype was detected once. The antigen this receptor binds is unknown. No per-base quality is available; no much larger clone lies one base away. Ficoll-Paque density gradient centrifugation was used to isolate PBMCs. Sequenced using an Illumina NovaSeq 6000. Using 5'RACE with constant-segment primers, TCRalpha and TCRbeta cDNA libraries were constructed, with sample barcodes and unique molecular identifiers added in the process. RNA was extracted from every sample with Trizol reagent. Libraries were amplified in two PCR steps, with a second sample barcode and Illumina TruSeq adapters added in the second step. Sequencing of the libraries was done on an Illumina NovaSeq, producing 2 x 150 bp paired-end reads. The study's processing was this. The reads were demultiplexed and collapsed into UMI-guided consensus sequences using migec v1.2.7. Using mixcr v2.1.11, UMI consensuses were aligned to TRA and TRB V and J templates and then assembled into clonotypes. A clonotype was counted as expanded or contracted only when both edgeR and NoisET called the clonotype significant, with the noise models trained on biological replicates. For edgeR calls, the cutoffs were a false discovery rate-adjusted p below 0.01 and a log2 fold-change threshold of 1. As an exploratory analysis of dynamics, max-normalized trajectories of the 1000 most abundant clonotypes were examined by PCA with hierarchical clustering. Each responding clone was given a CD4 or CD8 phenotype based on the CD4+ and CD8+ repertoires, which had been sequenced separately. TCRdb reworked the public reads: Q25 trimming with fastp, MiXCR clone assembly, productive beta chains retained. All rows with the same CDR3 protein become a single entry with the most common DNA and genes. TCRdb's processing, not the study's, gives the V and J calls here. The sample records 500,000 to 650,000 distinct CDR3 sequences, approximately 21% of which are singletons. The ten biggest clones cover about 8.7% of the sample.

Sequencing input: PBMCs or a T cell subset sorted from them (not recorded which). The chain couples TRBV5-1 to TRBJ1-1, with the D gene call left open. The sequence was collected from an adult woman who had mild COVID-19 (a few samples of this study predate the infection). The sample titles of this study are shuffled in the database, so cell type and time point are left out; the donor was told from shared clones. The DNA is TGCGCCAGCAGCTTGGGGAATGAAGCTTTCTTT. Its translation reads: CASSLGNEAFF.